The 27 T cell receptor beta chains below all came from one sample that was sequenced in a study of CD8 T cells in Susac syndrome. An input of about 0.5 to 1 ug of RNA was subjected to reverse transcription using random hexamers. One entry per CDR3 protein, called by TCRdb with MiXCR from the immunoSEQ multiplex PCR reads. This table holds approximately 150,000 distinct CDR3 sequences, approximately 95% found once. The sequenced material came from CD4+ T cells from PBMCs. The receptors here all came from a human donor with multiple sclerosis.

The J gene is TRBJ2-7, the V gene TRBV11-2; no clear D gene. Germline-derived CDR1 and CDR2 are SGHAT and FQNNGV. The ends were cut back, 5 bases at V and 2 bases at J, with 25 bases in the middle. CDR3 length equals 18 residues. The CDR3: CASSPIARPRTTPYEQYF. As DNA, the CDR3 is TGTGCCAGCAGCCCCATCGCTCGTCCTCGTACAACCCCCTACGAGCAGTACTTC.

V gene TRBV5-6 combines with J gene TRBJ2-6, with D uncertain. In germline, CDR1 is SGHDT, CDR2 YYEEEE. CDR3 length: 16 residues. V lost 0 bases and J lost 0, with 7 bases in between. This chain's CDR3 is CASSLAGLSGANVLTF. DNA for the CDR3: TGTGCCAGCAGCTTGGCCGGGCTCTCTGGGGCCAACGTCCTGACTTTC.

The chain recombines TRBV29-1 with TRBJ2-3; 7 nucleotides align to TRBD2. With V trimmed by 3 bases and J by 1 base, 4 bases remained unmatched. The germline V gene has CDR1 SQVTM and CDR2 ANQGSEA. This CDR3 is 14 amino acids long. The CDR3, as DNA: TGCAGCGTTGATCGGGGGGTTCGCACAGATACGCAGTATTTT. It specifies CSVDRGVRTDTQYF.

This clonotype is a singleton in its sample. The chain uses TRBV5-4 and TRBJ2-2, with no clear D. The CDR3 has 14 residues. With 4 bases removed from V and 7 bases from J, the gap between germline ends came to 14 bases. Germline CDR1 reads SGHNT; CDR2 reads YYREEE (reference sequence). In DNA form, the CDR3 reads TGTGCCAGCAGCCCGCCGGCGTTCAGCGGGGAGCTGTTTTTT. Its protein is CASSPPAFSGELFF.

J is TRBJ2-1 and V is TRBV5-4; 10 bases line up with TRBD2. Germline V lookup: CDR1 SGHNT, CDR2 YYREEE (reference sequence). V gave up 4 bases and J gave up 3 bases; unmatched junction bases: 10. This CDR3 is 17 amino acids long. The CDR3 loop reads CASSPDLAGDLYNEQFF. CDR3 nucleotides: TGTGCCAGCAGCCCAGACCTAGCGGGGGACCTCTACAATGAGCAGTTCTTC.

The chain combines TRBV7-9 with TRBJ1-2, with 7 bases identical to TRBD1. The CDR3 has 12 amino acids. Germline CDR1 reads SEHNR; CDR2 reads FQNEAQ (reference sequence). Trimming took 4 bases from V and 8 from J; bases not matched to a gene: 4. The CDR3 sequence is CASSSGTVGYTF. The CDR3 nucleotides are TGTGCCAGCAGCTCCGGGACAGTGGGCTACACCTTC.

The chain employs TRBV2 and TRBJ2-1, with 13 positions matching TRBD2. This CDR3 spans 15 amino acids. Germline V lookup: CDR1 SNHLY, CDR2 FYNNEI. Trimming at V came to 5 bases and at J to 7 bases, leaving 5 bases not matched to a gene. CDR3 DNA sequence: TGTGCCAGCAGTCCCGGGACTAGCGGGATAAATGAGCAGTTCTTC. Residues: CASSPGTSGINEQFF.

The chain joins TRBV5-1 to TRBJ2-7; the match to TRBD1 covers 11 bases. This CDR3 contains 14 residues. CDR1 is SGHRS, CDR2 YFSETQ, per germline. V was pared by 5 bases and J by 4 bases, with 5 bases of the junction left unmatched. CDR3 in amino acids: CASRPDRGQYEQYF. CDR3 DNA sequence: TGCGCCAGCAGGCCGGACAGGGGGCAATACGAGCAGTACTTC.

The gene calls are TRBV3-1 and TRBJ2-7; 8 nucleotides line up with TRBD1. The CDR3 is 16 amino acids. Germline CDR1 is LGHDT and CDR2 is YNNKEL (reference sequence). Trimming removed 5 bases from V and 3 bases from J; junction bases left unmatched: 12. The DNA of the CDR3 is TGTGCCAGCAGCTATAAGGGGACAGGTCAGAACTACGAGCAGTACTTC. This encodes CASSYKGTGQNYEQYF.

This chain links TRBV7-9 with TRBJ2-7; TRBD1 might be the D (5 bases). V lost 7 bases to trimming and J lost 2 bases, with 12 bases between them. The germline gives CDR1 SEHNR, CDR2 FQNEAQ (reference sequence). This CDR3 has 13 amino acids. In DNA, the CDR3 is TGTGCCAGCACCGACAGTGCTACCTACGAGCAGTACTTC. Translating it yields CASTDSATYEQYF.

CDR3 bases: TGTGCCAGCAGTCCTTACAGAAATACGCAGTATTTT. It encodes CASSPYRNTQYF. The chain links TRBV28 to TRBJ2-3, with D unresolved. V dropped 5 bases and J dropped 7 bases, with 10 bases sitting between them. Germline V gives CDR1 MDHEN, CDR2 SYDVKM. The CDR3 totals 12 residues.

The chain combines TRBV20-1 with TRBJ2-7; D tentatively fits TRBD1 or TRBD2 (6 bases each). The V and J ends lost 2 bases and 5 bases respectively, with 10 bases between them. The CDR3 length is 12 residues. Germline V gene lookup returns CDR1 DFQATT and CDR2 SNEGSKA (reference sequence). CDR3 amino acids: CSARRGEDEQYF. CDR3 nucleotides: TGCAGTGCTAGAAGGGGGGAAGACGAGCAGTACTTC.

V usage is TRBV5-1 and J usage is TRBJ1-2; D is uncertain. Trimming pared 6 bases from V and 8 bases from J, leaving 20 bases between. The CDR3 is made up of 14 amino acids. Germline V gives CDR1 SGHRS, CDR2 YFSETQ. The CDR3, as DNA: TGCGCCAGCACGAGACTGGACGTATCGGGAGGCTACACCTTC. This sequence encodes CASTRLDVSGGYTF.

This rearrangement joins TRBV30 to TRBJ1-6; no clear D gene. The CDR3 length is 14 residues. Germline CDR1 and CDR2: GTSNPN and SVGIG (reference sequence). V was trimmed by 1 base and J by 6 bases, leaving 10 bases between them. CDR3 residues: CAWSDGSTNSPLHF. Here the CDR3 DNA reads TGTGCCTGGAGTGATGGTAGCACTAATTCACCCCTCCACTTT.

This clonotype came up once. The rearrangement uses TRBV5-6 and TRBJ2-7; D gene uncertain. The germline V gene encodes CDR1 SGHDT and CDR2 YYEEEE. The germline V and J ends were trimmed by 2 bases and 7 bases, with 4 bases remaining between them. CDR3 length: 10 residues. The CDR3 reads CASSFGEQYF. The CDR3 DNA reads TGTGCCAGCAGCTTCGGAGAGCAGTACTTC.

V and J are TRBV20-1 and TRBJ2-1; either TRBD1 or TRBD2 may supply D (6 bases each). This CDR3 spans 12 amino acids. CDR1 is DFQATT, CDR2 SNEGSKA, per germline (reference sequence). Deletions cut 1 base from V and 9 bases from J, with 10 bases between. The CDR3 sequence is CSARGGASEQFF. Written as DNA, the CDR3 is TGCAGTGCTAGAGGGGGGGCCAGTGAGCAGTTCTTC.

The chain combines TRBV3-1 with TRBJ2-4; possible D gene TRBD2, 6 bases. The CDR3 consists of 18 residues. The V gene's germline CDR1 is LGHDT and CDR2 YNNKEL (reference sequence). Trimming cost V 1 base and J 2 bases, with 18 bases left between them. The CDR3 loop is CASSQGEWAGLSKNIQYF. CDR3 in DNA: TGTGCCAGCAGCCAAGGGGAGTGGGCGGGATTGTCCAAAAACATTCAGTACTTC.

This chain joins TRBV20-1 and TRBJ2-7; D remains unclear. Germline-derived CDR1 and CDR2 are DFQATT and SNEGSKA (reference sequence). This CDR3 has 16 amino acids. V lost 0 bases, J lost 3 bases, and 18 bases lay in between. CDR3 sequence: CSARDPTPLPNYEQYF. In nucleotides, the CDR3 is TGCAGTGCTAGAGATCCCACCCCTCTGCCAAACTACGAGCAGTACTTC.

The rearrangement links TRBV4-3 to TRBJ1-1; D gene ambiguous. This CDR3 has 14 residues. Trimming pared 6 bases from V and 0 bases from J, leaving 11 bases between. Germline CDR1 LGHNA, CDR2 YSLEER. The CDR3 sequence is CASRDWTVNTEAFF. CDR3 DNA: TGCGCCAGCAGGGACTGGACTGTGAACACTGAAGCTTTCTTT.

The J gene is TRBJ2-5, the V gene TRBV28; D may be TRBD2 (7 bases). Per germline, CDR1 MDHEN and CDR2 SYDVKM. The CDR3 is 16 amino acids. V dropped 4 bases and J dropped 3 bases, with 18 bases sitting between them. CDR3 bases: TGTGCCAGCAGTTCCCGGGGCGGGGGCCGTAAAGAGACCCAGTACTTC. Translated, it gives CASSSRGGGRKETQYF.

V is TRBV4-3 and J is TRBJ2-7; 10 bases are shared with TRBD2. Germline CDR1 LGHNA, CDR2 YSLEER. The junction had 10 bases not matched to a gene; V was cut back by 2 bases and J by 3 bases. This CDR3 is built from 17 residues. The CDR3: CASSQSLSGGQYYEQYF. The CDR3 DNA follows: TGCGCCAGCAGCCAATCTCTTAGCGGGGGGCAATACTACGAGCAGTACTTC.

V gene TRBV6-2 or TRBV6-3 combines with J gene TRBJ2-7; no clear D. The V gene's germline CDR1 is MNHEY and CDR2 SVGEGT. V lost 7 bases to trimming and J lost 4 bases, with 8 bases between them. CDR3 length: 11 amino acids. The CDR3 coding sequence is TGTGCCAGCACTATAGGGTACGAGCAGTACTTC. It encodes CASTIGYEQYF.

The V and J genes are TRBV6-2 or TRBV6-3 and TRBJ1-2; 10 nucleotides line up with TRBD1. Germline lookup yields CDR1 MNHEY and CDR2 SVGEGT. The CDR3 runs 14 residues. V lost 4 bases and J lost 5; bases outside the gene matches: 4. The chain's CDR3 is CASSSGTGAYGYTF. CDR3 in DNA: TGTGCCAGCAGTTCCGGGACAGGGGCTTATGGCTACACCTTC.

The chain has TRBV6-1 and TRBJ2-7; unclear D gene. Deletions cut 7 bases from V and 2 bases from J, with 12 bases between. The CDR3 runs to 13 residues. Germline lookup yields CDR1 MNHNS and CDR2 SASEGT. The chain's CDR3 is CASTYGRPYEQYF. CDR3 bases: TGTGCCAGCACCTACGGTCGCCCCTACGAGCAGTACTTC.

The chain carries TRBV25-1 and TRBJ1-2; D possibly corresponds to TRBD1 (5 bases). The CDR3 has 17 residues. CDR1 is MGHDK, CDR2 SYGVNS, per germline. Deletions cut 7 bases from V and 3 bases from J, with 24 bases between. CDR3: CASISPGRPAVDYGYTF. DNA of the CDR3: TGTGCCAGCATTAGTCCGGGACGGCCGGCGGTTGACTATGGCTACACCTTC.

The chain recombines TRBV11-2 with TRBJ1-1, with a possible D match to TRBD1 (6 bases). The CDR3 covers 15 residues. Germline CDR1 is SGHAT and CDR2 is FQNNGV. V shed 5 bases and J shed 3 bases, with 16 bases lying between them. The CDR3 sequence is CASSPPGARDTEAFF. CDR3 bases: TGTGCCAGCAGCCCCCCGGGGGCTAGGGACACTGAAGCTTTCTTT.

The chain is built from TRBV20-1 and TRBJ2-3; 12 nucleotides line up with TRBD2. Looked up from germline, CDR1 is DFQATT and CDR2 is SNEGSKA (reference sequence). V shed 0 bases, J shed 5 bases, and the junction held 6 bases outside the gene matches. This CDR3 region has 16 residues. CDR3 DNA sequence: TGCAGTGCTAGAGACCCGACTAGCGGGAGTCGAGATACGCAGTATTTT. This encodes CSARDPTSGSRDTQYF.